This T cell receptor beta chain is drawn from a study of blood T cells in healthy people across ages. Primers used in a second PCR of about 7 to 12 cycles were a sample-barcoded 5' primer and a J-beta primer mix. TCRdb re-called the 5' RACE reads through MiXCR, storing one row per CDR3 protein. The sample consists of hundreds of thousands of distinct CDR3 sequences, roughly 25% of them appearing once. A word on this clonotype: Its antigen remains unknown.

Trimming removed 0 bases from V and 2 bases from J; junction bases left unmatched: 3. Germline lookup yields CDR1 SGHVS and CDR2 FQNEAQ. This CDR3 spans 16 amino acids. The study, taken as a whole, reports: While age rose, TCR beta diversity per million T cells dropped in a roughly linear way. From one million sequenced T cells, diversity estimates were lower bounds.

The sample was also linked to a second study, of T cells of mothers and their children. As reported in that work: Using approximately 1.5 ug per 15 ul, all extracted RNA underwent cDNA synthesis.

The chain has TRBV7-8 and TRBJ2-3; 9 bases align to TRBD2. This clonotype originated in a boy younger than 18 in good health. Source material: blood. The CDR3 protein is CASSLASSGITDTQYF. In DNA form, the CDR3 reads TGTGCCAGCAGCTTAGCGTCTAGCGGGATCACAGATACGCAGTATTTT. The full variable domain, in which reference TRBV7-8 and TRBJ2-3 provide the parts outside the CDR3, is GAGVSQSPRYKVAKRGQDVALRCDPISGHVSLFWYQQALGQGPEFLTYFQNEAQLDKSGLPSDRFFAERPEGSVSTLKIQRTQQEDSAVYLCASSLASSGITDTQYFGPGTRLTVL.